This T cell receptor beta chain was documented in a study of regulatory T cells in long-lasting Graves disease. Specified time point: newly diagnosed GD, antithyroid drugs for less than 3 months. RNA from PBMCs was the source of the TCR library. The study, taken as a whole, reports: Persistent Graves' cases showed lower TCR diversity than newly diagnosed cases.

Per germline, CDR1 DFQATT and CDR2 SNEGSKA (reference sequence). This CDR3 comprises 15 residues. The trim removed 2 bases at V and 3 bases at J, leaving 10 bases unmatched. This clonotype was detected many times. Its antigen is unidentified. According to the study, TCR beta libraries were built with iRepertoire HTBI primers and CDR3-region Arm-PCR. TCRdb fed the multiplex PCR reads into MiXCR, producing one record per CDR3 protein. This sample has roughly 500,000 distinct CDR3 sequences; 13% occur once, and the top ten carry roughly 10%. This sample was shared with a second study, whose subject was T cells in Graves' hyperthyroidism and ophthalmopathy.

This sample comprised peripheral blood mononuclear cells (PBMCs), obtained at new diagnosis, from a patient treated with antithyroid drugs. This TCR derives from a man aged 25 to 45 with Graves disease. V is TRBV20-1 and J is TRBJ2-7; 7 nucleotides line up with TRBD2. Written as DNA, the CDR3 is TGCAGTGCTAGACATCTAGCGGAAACCCTCTACGAGCAGTACTTC. Translated, it gives CSARHLAETLYEQYF.